These 5 T cell receptor beta chains were sequenced from one sample in a study of blood T cell repertoires in COVID-19. The data were produced by immunoSEQ multiplex PCR, yet TCRdb's version contains in-frame clones alone and is incomplete. This table has around 220,000 clones, nearly 90% appearing once. The sequencing sample was made of PBMCs or T cells enriched from blood (not recorded which). The receptor set was obtained from a man between 25 and 39 years old who had been exposed to COVID-19.

This chain uses TRBV6-5 with TRBJ1-2; D uncertain. The V gene lost 0 bases and the J gene lost 8 bases, with 13 bases spanning the gap. Germline values: CDR1 MNHEY, CDR2 SVGAGI. This CDR3 spans 14 amino acids. This CDR3 is CASSYSTQPGGYTF. DNA for the CDR3: TGTGCCAGCAGTTACTCGACTCAGCCTGGGGGCTACACCTTC.

The chain couples TRBV14 to TRBJ2-7; D remains unclear. The V and J ends lost 1 base and 3 bases respectively, with 10 bases between them. CDR3 length: 14 amino acids. Germline-derived CDR1 and CDR2 are SGHDN and FVKESK. In nucleotides, the CDR3 is TGTGCCAGCAGCCAAGGCGGCCTTATCTACGAGCAGTACTTC. Translated, it gives CASSQGGLIYEQYF.

The rearrangement links TRBV18 to TRBJ2-5; 8 bases are shared with TRBD2. Unmatched junction bases numbered 2, after V lost 5 bases and J lost 3 bases. The CDR3 is 13 residues long. Germline CDR1 and CDR2: KGHSH and LQKENI. CDR3 residues: CASSTGGKETQYF. The CDR3 nucleotides are TGTGCCAGCTCAACGGGGGGGAAAGAGACCCAGTACTTC.

The chain recombines TRBV6-2 or TRBV6-3 with TRBJ2-7; D is perhaps TRBD1 (6 bases). The V end was cut by 5 bases, the J end by 10 bases, with 12 bases between. CDR1 and CDR2 (germline): MNHEY, SVGEGT. This CDR3 has 11 residues. As DNA, the CDR3 is TGTGCCAGCAGTCAACAGGGATACCAGTACTTC. It encodes CASSQQGYQYF.

The chain employs TRBV11-2 and TRBJ2-1, with 12 bases lining up with TRBD2. The CDR3 contains 15 residues. The V gene's germline CDR1 is SGHAT and CDR2 FQNNGV. V lost 5 bases and J lost 11; bases outside the gene matches: 10. CDR3 sequence: CASSVGSTSGGQQFF. In DNA, the CDR3 is TGTGCCAGCAGCGTTGGGTCGACTAGCGGGGGTCAGCAGTTCTTC.